Shown below are 4 T cell receptor beta chains from a single sample sequenced in a study of kidney transplant recipient with SARS-CoV-2 infection. Each CDR3 protein is one row after TCRdb ran MiXCR on the reads. The repertoire includes approximately 240,000 distinct CDR3 sequences, around 30% of them detected once, and roughly 7% sits in the top ten. Sequenced material: a blood sample, taken at baseline and between days 110 and 120 from a kidney transplant recipient. The receptors originated from a young adult male patient who had COVID-19 and was a kidney transplant recipient. Some T cells may trace back to the graft donor.

This clonotype was seen repeatedly, ten times or more. In DNA form, the CDR3 reads TGTGCCAGCAGTAGTAGGCTAGAACTGGGAAAGACCTATGGCTACACCTTC. It yields the protein CASSSRLELGKTYGYTF. The genes are TRBV25-1 and TRBJ1-2; D not certain. V dropped 5 bases and J dropped 4 bases, with 23 bases sitting between them. This CDR3 has 17 residues. CDR1 is MGHDK and CDR2 is SYGVNS in the germline V gene.

The genes are TRBV6-2 or TRBV6-3 and TRBJ2-3; 7 nucleotides match TRBD2. The CDR3 consists of 16 residues. Per germline, CDR1 MNHEY and CDR2 SVGEGT. V was clipped by 0 bases and J by 6 bases; unmatched bases: 9. CDR3 region: CASSYSGLAGADTQYF. CDR3 nucleotides: TGTGCCAGCAGTTACTCTGGACTGGCGGGAGCCGATACGCAGTATTTT.

This clonotype appeared a few times. This may be a read error: a much more frequent sequence differs by one nucleotide. The chain uses TRBV2 and TRBJ1-1; perhaps TRBD1 as D (5 bases). Germline V gene data show CDR1 as SNHLY and CDR2 as FYNNEI. Trimming left V 11 bases short and J 7 bases short, with 23 bases between. This CDR3 is 14 amino acids long. Written as DNA, the CDR3 is TGTGCCGGCCTCGTTCAGAGGGGCGATGGTGAAGCTTTCTTT. Its translation is CAGLVQRGDGEAFF.

A remark on this clonotype: Since the CDR3 does not end with the conserved phenylalanine or tryptophan, this likely comes from a read error. The DNA is left out, because the CDR3 cannot be placed on it with certainty; the CDR3 is given as TCRdb lists it. The chain employs TRBV11-3 and TRBJ1-2. Termini included, the CDR3 measures 17 amino acids. Germline V gene lookup returns CDR1 SGHNT and CDR2 YENEEA. The CDR3 is CASSKSCDLGKTYGCTL.